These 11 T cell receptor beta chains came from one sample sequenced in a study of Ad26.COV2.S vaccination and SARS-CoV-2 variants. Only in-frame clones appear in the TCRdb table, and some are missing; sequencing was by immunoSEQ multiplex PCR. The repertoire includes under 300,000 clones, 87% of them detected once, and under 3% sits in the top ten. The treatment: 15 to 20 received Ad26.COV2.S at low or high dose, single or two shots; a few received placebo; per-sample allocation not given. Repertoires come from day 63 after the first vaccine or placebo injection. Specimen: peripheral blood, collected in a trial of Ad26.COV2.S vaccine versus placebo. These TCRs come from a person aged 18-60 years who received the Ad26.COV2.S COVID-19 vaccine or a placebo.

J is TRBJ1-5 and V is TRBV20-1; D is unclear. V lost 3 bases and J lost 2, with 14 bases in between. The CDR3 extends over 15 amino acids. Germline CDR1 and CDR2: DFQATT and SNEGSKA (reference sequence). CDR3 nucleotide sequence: TGCAGTGCTAGTGAGGACTTGATTCGCAATCAGCCCCAGCATTTT. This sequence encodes CSASEDLIRNQPQHF.

CDR3 loop: CASSLFPTTDTQYF. The CDR3 DNA reads TGTGCCAGCAGCTTATTCCCCACCACAGATACGCAGTATTTT. This rearrangement joins TRBV7-3 to TRBJ2-3; D gene unclear. This CDR3 is built from 14 residues. Looked up from germline, CDR1 is SGHTA and CDR2 is FQGTGA. V was shortened by 2 bases and J by 2 bases, with 8 bases between the two germline ends.

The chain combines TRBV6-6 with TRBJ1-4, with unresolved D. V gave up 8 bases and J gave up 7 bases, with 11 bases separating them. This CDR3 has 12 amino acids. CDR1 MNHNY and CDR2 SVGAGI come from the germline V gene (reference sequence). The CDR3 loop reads CASSVEGEKLFF. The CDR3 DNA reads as TGTGCCAGCTCCGTGGAGGGTGAAAAACTGTTTTTT.

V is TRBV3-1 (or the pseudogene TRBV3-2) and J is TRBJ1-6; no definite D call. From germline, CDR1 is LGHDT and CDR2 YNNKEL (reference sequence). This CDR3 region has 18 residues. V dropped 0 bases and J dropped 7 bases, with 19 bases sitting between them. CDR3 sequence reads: CASSQDLVGAHGNSPLHF. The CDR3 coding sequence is TGTGCCAGCAGCCAAGATCTGGTGGGCGCCCATGGGAATTCACCCCTCCACTTT.

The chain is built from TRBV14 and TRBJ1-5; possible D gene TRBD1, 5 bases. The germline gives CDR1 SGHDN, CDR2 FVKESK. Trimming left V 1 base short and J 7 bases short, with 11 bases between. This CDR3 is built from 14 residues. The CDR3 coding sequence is TGTGCCAGCAGCCAAGGGGGGAAGGGCCAGCCCCAGCATTTT. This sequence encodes CASSQGGKGQPQHF.

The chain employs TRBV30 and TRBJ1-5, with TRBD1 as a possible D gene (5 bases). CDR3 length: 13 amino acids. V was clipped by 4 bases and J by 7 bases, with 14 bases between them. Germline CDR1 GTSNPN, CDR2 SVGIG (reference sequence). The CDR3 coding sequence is TGTGCCTGGACCGTGGGGGGTGGGCAGCCCCAGCATTTT. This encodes CAWTVGGGQPQHF.

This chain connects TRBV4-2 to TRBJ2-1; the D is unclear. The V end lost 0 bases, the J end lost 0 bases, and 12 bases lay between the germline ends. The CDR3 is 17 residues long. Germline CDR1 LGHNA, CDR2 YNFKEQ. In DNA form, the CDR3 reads TGTGCCAGCAGCCAAGATGTAGAGGCAGTCTCCTACAATGAGCAGTTCTTC. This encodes CASSQDVEAVSYNEQFF.

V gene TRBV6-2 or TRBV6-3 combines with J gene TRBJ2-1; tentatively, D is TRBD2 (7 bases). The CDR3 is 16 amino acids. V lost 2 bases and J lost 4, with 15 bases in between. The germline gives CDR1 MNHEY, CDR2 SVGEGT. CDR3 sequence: CASSYGGARPYNEQFF. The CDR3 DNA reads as TGTGCCAGCAGTTACGGGGGGGCAAGACCATACAATGAGCAGTTCTTC.

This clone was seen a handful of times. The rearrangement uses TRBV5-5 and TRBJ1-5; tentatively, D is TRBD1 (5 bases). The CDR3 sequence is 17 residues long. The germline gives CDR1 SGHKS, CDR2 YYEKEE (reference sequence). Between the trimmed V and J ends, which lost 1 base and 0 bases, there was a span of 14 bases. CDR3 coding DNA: TGTGCCAGCAGCTTGAAAGAGGGACTAATTAGCAATCAGCCCCAGCATTTT. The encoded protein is CASSLKEGLISNQPQHF.

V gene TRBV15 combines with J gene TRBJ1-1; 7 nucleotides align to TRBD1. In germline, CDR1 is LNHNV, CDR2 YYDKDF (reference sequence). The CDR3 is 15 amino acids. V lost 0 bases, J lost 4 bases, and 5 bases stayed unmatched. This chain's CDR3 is CATSRERGRITEAFF. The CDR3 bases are TGTGCCACCAGCAGAGAGAGGGGGCGAATCACTGAAGCTTTCTTT.

DNA for the CDR3: TGCGCCAGCAGCTTGGAGCTAGCGGGAGACCCAGATACGCAGTATTTT. Its protein product is CASSLELAGDPDTQYF. The rearrangement uses TRBV5-1 and TRBJ2-3, with 10 positions matching TRBD2. The ends lost 0 bases at V and 4 bases at J; junction bases unmatched: 5. This CDR3 comprises 16 residues. Germline CDR1 reads SGHRS; CDR2 reads YFSETQ.